What follows describes a single TCR beta chain. Its antigen is unidentified. The sample comes from a study of human T cells and chemical hapten exposure. Study information: Alopecia areata, totalis or universalis affected patients, mainly female. How much TCR each sample yielded varied, mostly because pooled library volumes differed slightly. Study observations and caveats: Controls formed significantly fewer large CDR3 similarity clusters than expanded TCRs did.

Individual cDNA molecules had unique molecular identifiers attached to them by the library. TCRdb independently ran MiXCR on the RACE reads; one entry per CDR3 protein. This repertoire shows about 110,000 distinct CDR3 sequences, about a tenth found once; its top ten account for approximately 3%. The time point denotes: patch test 2, 6 weeks after DPC sensitization. Treatment specified: therapeutic diphenylcyclopropenone sensitization with weekly scalp DPC. Looked up from germline, CDR1 is SGHTA and CDR2 is FQGNSA. This CDR3 is built from 15 residues. Between the trimmed V and J ends, which lost 3 bases and 0 bases, there was a span of 11 bases.

This receptor was taken from a woman aged 40 to 50 with alopecia areata. Some clones in this sample may be carry-over from other donors' samples. Sample: whole blood, taken in connection with sensitization to the hapten diphenylcyclopropenone (DPC). The genes are TRBV7-2 and TRBJ1-2; TRBD1 might be the D (6 bases). The CDR3 sequence is CASSFDRISNYGYTF. The DNA for the CDR3 is TGTGCCAGCAGCTTCGACAGGATCTCTAACTATGGCTACACCTTC.